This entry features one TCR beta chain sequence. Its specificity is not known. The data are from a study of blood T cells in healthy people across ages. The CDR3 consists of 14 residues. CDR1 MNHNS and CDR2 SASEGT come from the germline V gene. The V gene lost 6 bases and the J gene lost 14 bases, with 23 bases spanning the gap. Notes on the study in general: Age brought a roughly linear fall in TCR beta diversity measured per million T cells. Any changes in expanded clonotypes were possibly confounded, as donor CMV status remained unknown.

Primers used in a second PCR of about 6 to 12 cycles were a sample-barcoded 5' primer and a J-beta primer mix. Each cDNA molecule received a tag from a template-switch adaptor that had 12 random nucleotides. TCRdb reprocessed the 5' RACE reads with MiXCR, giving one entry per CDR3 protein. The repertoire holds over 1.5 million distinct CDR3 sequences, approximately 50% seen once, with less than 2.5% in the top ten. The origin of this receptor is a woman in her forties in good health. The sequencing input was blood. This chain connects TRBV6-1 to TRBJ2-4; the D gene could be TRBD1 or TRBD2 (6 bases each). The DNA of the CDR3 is TGTGCCAGCAGGGCAATCGAGGGGATCGGGGGCGAGTACTTC. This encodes CASRAIEGIGGEYF.